This T cell receptor beta chain is drawn from a study of OX40 agonist ivuxolimab in advanced cancers. Whole-study context: Each dose-escalation patient presented with hepatocellular carcinoma, melanoma, renal cell or head and neck cancer. Mean age approximately 66 years, range roughly 23 to 79; around 80% male.

General observations from the study: Specificity for antigen went undetermined in the expanded peripheral T cells.

Sequencing used immunoSEQ multiplex PCR; TCRdb keeps in-frame clones, though not all of them. Of some 85,000 clones listed, about 88% are singletons. Worth noting for this clone: Its antigen is not known.

V was clipped by 0 bases and J by 0 bases, with 8 bases between them. The CDR3 spans 15 residues. The V gene's germline CDR1 is LNHDA and CDR2 SQIVND (reference sequence). The chain is built from TRBV19 and TRBJ1-1; tentatively, D is TRBD1 (6 bases). This specimen consisted of CD4+ or CD8+ T cells sorted from blood, obtained in a trial of the OX40 agonist ivuxolimab. The TCR originated in an adult with an advanced solid tumor such as melanoma, head and neck, liver or kidney cancer. CDR3 sequence: CASSIDPGVNTEAFF. In DNA form, the CDR3 reads TGTGCCAGTAGTATAGATCCAGGGGTGAACACTGAAGCTTTCTTT.